The 7 T cell receptor beta chains given below trace back to one sample, sequenced in a study of blood T cell repertoires in COVID-19. Here immunoSEQ multiplex PCR was the method, and the copy in TCRdb shows in-frame clones only, minus some. The table records 200,000 to 250,000 clones, under 90% of them present only once. Sequenced sample: peripheral blood. These receptors were taken from a man of 80 years or more with acute or convalescent COVID-19.

The chain combines TRBV19 with TRBJ2-5; the match to TRBD1 covers 10 bases. This CDR3 comprises 16 residues. V dropped 1 base and J dropped 5; count of bases not matched to a gene: 7. Per the germline V gene, CDR1 is LNHDA and CDR2 is SQIVND (reference sequence). The CDR3 nucleotides read TGTGCCAGTAGTATAGCTAAGACAGGGGGCATCGAGACCCAGTACTTC. As protein: CASSIAKTGGIETQYF.

CDR3 DNA: TGTGCCAGCACACCATCCCTCACTGACACTGAAGCTTTCTTT. It translates to CASTPSLTDTEAFF. This chain joins TRBV2 and TRBJ1-1; D remains unclear. The CDR3 sequence is 14 residues long. Germline V lookup: CDR1 SNHLY, CDR2 FYNNEI. V lost 7 bases and J 3 bases, leaving 15 bases between the germline ends.

This clone came up once. This rearrangement joins TRBV7-9 to TRBJ2-6; 7 positions agree with TRBD1. Losses at the gene ends were 5 bases for V and 7 bases for J; bases not matched to a gene: 8. The CDR3 loop spans 15 amino acids. Germline V lookup: CDR1 SEHNR, CDR2 FQNEAQ (reference sequence). The CDR3 bases are TGTGCCAGCAGCCTCCGGGACAGAATCGCCAACGTCCTGACTTTC. Its protein product is CASSLRDRIANVLTF.

The chain has TRBV7-9 and TRBJ1-2, with 7 nucleotides matching TRBD1. CDR1 and CDR2 from the germline V gene are SEHNR and FQNEAQ (reference sequence). V dropped 5 bases and J dropped 4; count of bases not matched to a gene: 10. There are 15 residues in the CDR3. The CDR3 coding sequence is TGTGCCAGCAGCCCAAGGACAGGAGTTATCTATGGCTACACCTTC. This gives the protein CASSPRTGVIYGYTF.

V is TRBV6-6 and J is TRBJ2-5; 15 nucleotides line up with TRBD2. V gave up 5 bases and J gave up 5 bases; unmatched junction bases: 9. Per the germline V gene, CDR1 is MNHNY and CDR2 is SVGAGI (reference sequence). The CDR3 loop spans 17 amino acids. DNA for the CDR3: TGTGCCAGCAGTCCCGGACTAGCGGGAGGGCCTCGGGAGACCCAGTACTTC. The encoded protein is CASSPGLAGGPRETQYF.

The CDR3 loop is CAISELTQGASEQFF. The DNA for the CDR3 is TGTGCCATCAGTGAGTTAACACAGGGGGCGAGTGAGCAGTTCTTC. The chain has TRBV10-3 and TRBJ2-1, with 9 bases matching TRBD1. Per germline, CDR1 ENHRY and CDR2 SYGVKD. This CDR3 comprises 15 residues. V lost 1 base, J lost 9 bases, and 7 bases stayed unmatched.

The chain recombines TRBV7-2 with TRBJ2-5, with TRBD1 matching 11 bases. The CDR3 sequence is 14 residues long. The trim removed 6 bases at V and 5 bases at J, leaving 5 bases unmatched. CDR1 and CDR2 (germline): SGHTA, FQGNSA. DNA for the CDR3: TGTGCCAGCAGTTCCGGGACAGGGGGGGAGACCCAGTACTTC. Amino acids: CASSSGTGGETQYF.